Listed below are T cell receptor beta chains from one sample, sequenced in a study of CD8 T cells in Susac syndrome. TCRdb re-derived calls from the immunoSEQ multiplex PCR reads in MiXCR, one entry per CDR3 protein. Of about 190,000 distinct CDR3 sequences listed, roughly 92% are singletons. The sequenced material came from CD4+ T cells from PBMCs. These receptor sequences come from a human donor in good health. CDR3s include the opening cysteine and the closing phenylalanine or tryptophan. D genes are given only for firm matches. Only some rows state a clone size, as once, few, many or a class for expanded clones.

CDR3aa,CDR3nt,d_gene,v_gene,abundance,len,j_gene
CASSRGGGASYNEQFF,TGTGCCAGTTCCCGAGGCGGGGGGGCCTCCTACAATGAGCAGTTCTTC,TRBD2,TRBV6-2/TRBV6-3,.,16,TRBJ2-1
CASSLGSTEGPYGYTF,TGTGCCAGCAGCTTGGGTTCGACAGAAGGTCCGTATGGCTACACCTTC,.,TRBV7-9,.,16,TRBJ1-2
CSVEDPGTEAFF,TGCAGCGTTGAAGACCCTGGCACTGAAGCTTTCTTT,.,TRBV29-1,.,12,TRBJ1-1
CASSLWGQGLYEQYF,TGTGCCAGCAGTTTATGGGGACAGGGACTCTACGAGCAGTACTTC,TRBD1,TRBV27,.,15,TRBJ2-7
CASNLRDRYSRANVLTF,TGTGCCAGCAACCTCCGGGACAGGTACTCTAGAGCCAACGTCCTGACTTTC,TRBD1,TRBV3-1,.,17,TRBJ2-6
CASSVATGPGYEQYF,TGTGCCAGCAGCGTAGCGACAGGTCCAGGTTACGAGCAGTACTTC,.,TRBV9,.,15,TRBJ2-7
CASSPGNRPIETQYF,TGTGCCAGCTCACCAGGGAACAGGCCCATCGAGACCCAGTACTTC,.,TRBV18,.,15,TRBJ2-5
CSVGFKLMNTEAFF,TGCAGCGTTGGATTTAAGCTCATGAACACTGAAGCTTTCTTT,.,TRBV29-1,once,14,TRBJ1-1
CSVEVTGPTEAFF,TGCAGCGTTGAGGTGACAGGGCCGACTGAAGCTTTCTTT,TRBD1,TRBV29-1,.,13,TRBJ1-1
CASSLAQGGSPLHF,TGTGCCAGCAGCTTAGCCCAGGGAGGCTCACCCCTCCACTTT,.,TRBV7-2,.,14,TRBJ1-6
CATSRVGGEQYF,TGTGCCACCAGCAGAGTGGGGGGCGAGCAGTACTTC,.,TRBV15,.,12,TRBJ2-7
CASSQLPGTGNQETQYF,TGCGCCAGCAGCCAGCTCCCCGGGACCGGGAACCAAGAGACCCAGTACTTC,.,TRBV4-1,.,17,TRBJ2-5
CASGLVSTGELFF,TGTGCCAGTGGACTAGTGTCCACCGGGGAGCTGTTTTTT,TRBD2,TRBV3-1,.,13,TRBJ2-2
CASSLVARGGLNTGELFF,TGCGCCAGCAGCTTGGTTGCTCGCGGGGGGCTGAACACCGGGGAGCTGTTTTTT,TRBD2,TRBV5-1,.,18,TRBJ2-2
CASSMTGNEQFF,TGTGCCAGTAGTATGACGGGTAATGAGCAGTTCTTC,.,TRBV19,few,12,TRBJ2-1
CASSLVRGAQETQYF,TGCGCCAGCAGCTTGGTGCGGGGGGCCCAAGAGACCCAGTACTTC,TRBD2,TRBV5-1,.,15,TRBJ2-5
CASSLQGAQETQYF,TGTGCCAGCTCACTGCAGGGGGCCCAAGAGACCCAGTACTTC,TRBD1,TRBV11-2,.,14,TRBJ2-5
CSVGDRESGYTF,TGCAGCGTTGGAGACAGGGAGAGTGGCTACACCTTC,TRBD1,TRBV29-1,.,12,TRBJ1-2
CASSEKGTGSGKAFF,TGTGCCAGCAGTGAAAAGGGGACAGGGAGTGGAAAAGCTTTCTTT,TRBD1,TRBV2,.,15,TRBJ1-1
CASGYRDSGELFF,TGTGCCAGCGGGTACAGGGATAGCGGGGAGCTGTTTTTT,.,TRBV6-2/TRBV6-3,.,13,TRBJ2-2
CASNPTWGGDTDTQYF,TGTGCCAGCAACCCCACATGGGGGGGGGATACAGATACGCAGTATTTT,TRBD2,TRBV2,.,16,TRBJ2-3
CASSIRAGGLSDEQFF,TGTGCCAGCAGCATACGAGCGGGGGGGCTTAGCGATGAGCAGTTCTTC,TRBD2,TRBV7-2,.,16,TRBJ2-1
CASSPPSLAKNIQYF,TGTGCCAGCAGCCCCCCTAGCTTAGCCAAAAACATTCAGTACTTC,.,TRBV7-9,.,15,TRBJ2-4
CASSTTGQGAGGGYTF,TGCGCCAGCAGCACTACGGGACAGGGGGCCGGCGGAGGCTACACCTTC,TRBD1,TRBV5-1,.,16,TRBJ1-2
CASSSDRAPYSNQPQHF,TGTGCCAGCAGCTCCGACAGGGCACCTTATAGCAATCAGCCCCAGCATTTT,TRBD1,TRBV28,once,17,TRBJ1-5
CASSNDRVNDNIQYF,TGTGCCAGTAGTAACGACAGGGTGAATGATAACATTCAGTACTTC,TRBD1,TRBV19,.,15,TRBJ2-4
CASSLVLAERQFF,TGTGCCAGCAGCTTGGTGCTAGCGGAGAGGCAGTTCTTC,TRBD2,TRBV5-4,.,13,TRBJ2-1
CASSFGPGTDTQYF,TGTGCCAGCAGCTTTGGCCCTGGCACAGATACGCAGTATTTT,.,TRBV7-9,.,14,TRBJ2-3
CSVVSGNQPQHF,TGCAGCGTTGTTTCTGGTAATCAGCCCCAGCATTTT,.,TRBV29-1,.,12,TRBJ1-5
CATSRSPDRQETQYF,TGTGCCACCAGCAGATCGCCGGACAGGCAAGAGACCCAGTACTTC,TRBD1,TRBV15,.,15,TRBJ2-5
CASSETGRLLRGYTF,TGTGCCAGCAGCGAGACAGGGAGGTTGTTACGTGGCTACACCTTC,TRBD1,TRBV6-2/TRBV6-3,.,15,TRBJ1-2
CASSLDRQRGEAFF,TGTGCCAGCAGCTTGGATCGACAGAGGGGTGAAGCTTTCTTT,.,TRBV5-4,.,14,TRBJ1-1
CASSELGQPSGNTIYF,TGTGCCAGCAGTGAATTGGGACAGCCCTCTGGAAACACCATATATTTT,TRBD1,TRBV25-1,.,16,TRBJ1-3
CSVGGQGATGELFF,TGCAGCGTTGGGGGACAGGGGGCTACCGGGGAGCTGTTTTTT,TRBD1,TRBV29-1,.,14,TRBJ2-2
CASSFSNSPLHF,TGTGCCAGCAGCTTTTCAAATTCACCCCTCCACTTT,.,TRBV7-9,few,12,TRBJ1-6